The source of this TCR beta chain is a study of blood T cells in healthy people across ages. The authors ran a second PCR of about 6 to 11 cycles using a sample-barcoded 5' primer and a J-beta primer mix. TCRdb reprocessed the 5' RACE reads via MiXCR and lists one record per CDR3 protein. The sample includes about 1.8 million distinct CDR3 sequences, around half seen only once; the top ten take about 2.1%. CDR1 SGHVS and CDR2 FNYEAQ come from the germline V gene. This CDR3 is built from 15 residues. About 10 milliliters of peripheral blood were drawn from each donor into EDTA-treated tubes. Input material: blood. This TCR was sampled from a middle-aged woman in good health. J is TRBJ2-5 and V is TRBV7-6; D is tentatively TRBD1 or TRBD2 (5 bases each). Gene TRBJ2-7 matches the end of the DNA better, so the J call may be wrong. CDR3 sequence (DNA): TGTGCCAGCAGCCCGGGACCTGGGGCTGTGTACGAGCAGTACTTC. Translation gives CASSPGPGAVYEQYF.